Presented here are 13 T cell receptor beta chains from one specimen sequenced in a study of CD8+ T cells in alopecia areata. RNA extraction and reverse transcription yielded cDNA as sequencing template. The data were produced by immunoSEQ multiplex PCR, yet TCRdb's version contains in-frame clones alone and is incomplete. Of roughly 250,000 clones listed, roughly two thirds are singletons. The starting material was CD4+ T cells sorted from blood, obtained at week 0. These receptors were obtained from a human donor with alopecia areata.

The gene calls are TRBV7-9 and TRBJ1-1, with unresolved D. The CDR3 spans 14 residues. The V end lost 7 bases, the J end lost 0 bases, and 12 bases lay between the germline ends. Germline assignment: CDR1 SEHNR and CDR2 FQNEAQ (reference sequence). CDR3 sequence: CASILPGVNTEAFF. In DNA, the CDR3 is TGTGCCAGCATCCTCCCTGGGGTGAACACTGAAGCTTTCTTT.

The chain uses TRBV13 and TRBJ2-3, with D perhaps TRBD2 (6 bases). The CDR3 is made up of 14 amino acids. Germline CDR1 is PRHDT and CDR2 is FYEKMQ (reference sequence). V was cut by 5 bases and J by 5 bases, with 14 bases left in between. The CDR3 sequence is CASSPRLEVDTQYF. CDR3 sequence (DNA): TGTGCCAGCAGCCCCCGACTAGAGGTAGATACGCAGTATTTT. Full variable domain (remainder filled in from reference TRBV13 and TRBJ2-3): AAGVIQSPRHLIKEKRETATLKCYPIPRHDTVYWYQQGPGQDPQFLISFYEKMQSDKGSIPDRFSAQQFSDYHSELNMSSLELGDSALYFCASSPRLEVDTQYFGPGTRLTVL.

CDR3 nucleotides: TGTGCCAGCTCACTACCCGGGACAGGGGTCGGCGAGCAGTACTTC. This gives the protein CASSLPGTGVGEQYF. V gene TRBV18 combines with J gene TRBJ2-7; 10 bases map to TRBD1. CDR1 is KGHSH, CDR2 LQKENI, per germline. The V and J ends lost 4 bases and 6 bases, in that order; junction bases with no gene match: 9. The CDR3 totals 15 residues.

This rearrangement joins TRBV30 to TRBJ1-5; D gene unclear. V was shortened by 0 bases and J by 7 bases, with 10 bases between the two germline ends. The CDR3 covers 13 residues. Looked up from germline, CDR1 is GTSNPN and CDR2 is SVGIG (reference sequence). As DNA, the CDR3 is TGTGCCTGGAGTGTACGGGGTCGACAGCCCCAGCATTTT. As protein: CAWSVRGRQPQHF.

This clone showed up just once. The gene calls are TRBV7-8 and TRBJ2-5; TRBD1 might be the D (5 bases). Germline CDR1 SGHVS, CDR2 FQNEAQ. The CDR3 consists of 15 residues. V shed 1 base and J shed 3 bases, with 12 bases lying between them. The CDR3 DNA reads TGTGCCAGCAGCTTAGTCGGCAGGGAAGAAGAGACCCAGTACTTC. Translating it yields CASSLVGREEETQYF.

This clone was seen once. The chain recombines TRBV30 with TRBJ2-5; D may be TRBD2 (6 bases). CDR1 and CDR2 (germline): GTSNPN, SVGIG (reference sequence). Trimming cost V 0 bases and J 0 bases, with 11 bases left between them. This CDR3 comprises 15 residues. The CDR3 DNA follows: TGTGCCTGGAGTGTAGGGAGGACGTACCAAGAGACCCAGTACTTC. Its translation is CAWSVGRTYQETQYF.

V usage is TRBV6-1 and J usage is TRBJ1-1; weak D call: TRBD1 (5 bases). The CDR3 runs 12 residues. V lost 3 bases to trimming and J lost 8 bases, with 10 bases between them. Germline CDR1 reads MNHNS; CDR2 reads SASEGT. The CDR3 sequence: CASSETGVEAFF. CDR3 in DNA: TGTGCCAGCAGTGAGACGGGGGTGGAAGCTTTCTTT.

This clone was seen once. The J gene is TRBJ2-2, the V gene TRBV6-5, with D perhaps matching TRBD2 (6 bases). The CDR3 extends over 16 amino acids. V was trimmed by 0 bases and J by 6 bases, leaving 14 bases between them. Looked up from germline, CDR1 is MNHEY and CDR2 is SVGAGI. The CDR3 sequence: CASSYSFPGVSGELFF. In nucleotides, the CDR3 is TGTGCCAGCAGTTACTCCTTCCCGGGGGTCTCCGGGGAGCTGTTTTTT.

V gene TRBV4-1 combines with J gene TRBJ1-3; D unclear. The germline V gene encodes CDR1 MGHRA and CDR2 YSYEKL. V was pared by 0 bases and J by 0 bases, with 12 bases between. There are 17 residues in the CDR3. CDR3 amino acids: CASSQEWLASSGNTIYF. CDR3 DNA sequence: TGCGCCAGCAGCCAAGAATGGCTGGCGAGCTCTGGAAACACCATATATTTT.

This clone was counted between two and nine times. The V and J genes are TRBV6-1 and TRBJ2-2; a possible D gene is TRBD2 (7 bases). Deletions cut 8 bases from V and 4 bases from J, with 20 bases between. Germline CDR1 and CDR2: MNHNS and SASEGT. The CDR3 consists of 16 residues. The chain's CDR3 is CASGGGAMTVTGELFF. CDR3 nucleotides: TGTGCCAGCGGTGGGGGGGCCATGACCGTCACCGGGGAGCTGTTTTTT.

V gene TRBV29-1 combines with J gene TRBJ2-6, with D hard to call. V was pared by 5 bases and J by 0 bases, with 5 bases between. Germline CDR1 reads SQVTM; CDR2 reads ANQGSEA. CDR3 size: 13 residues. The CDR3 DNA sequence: TGCAGCGTTCAAAGCTCTGGGGCCAACGTCCTGACTTTC. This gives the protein CSVQSSGANVLTF.

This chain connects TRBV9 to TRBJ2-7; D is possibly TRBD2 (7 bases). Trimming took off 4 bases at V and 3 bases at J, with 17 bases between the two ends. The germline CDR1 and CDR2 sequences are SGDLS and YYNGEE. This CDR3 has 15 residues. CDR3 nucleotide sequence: TGTGCCAGCAGCCTCGGGGGGCAGAGAAACTACGAGCAGTACTTC. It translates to CASSLGGQRNYEQYF.

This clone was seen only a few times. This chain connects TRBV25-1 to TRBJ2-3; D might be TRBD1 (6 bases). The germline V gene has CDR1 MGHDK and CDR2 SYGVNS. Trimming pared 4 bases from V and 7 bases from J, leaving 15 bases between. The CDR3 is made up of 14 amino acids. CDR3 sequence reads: CASSAENRANTQYF. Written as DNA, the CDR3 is TGTGCCAGCAGTGCCGAAAACAGGGCAAATACGCAGTATTTT.